Reported below is one T cell receptor beta chain. This clonotype was seen more than once but under ten times. Its antigen is currently not known. The record has no base qualities; no much larger clone is one base away. The data are from a study of T cells in Graves' hyperthyroidism and ophthalmopathy (dated by TCRdb to the late 2010s). Notes on the research overall: Peripheral blood was collected at initial diagnosis, before any treatment. TCR V-J signatures able to tell the groups apart were searched for in a discovery cohort of 95 to 100 patients, of whom fewer than 45 had Graves' ophthalmopathy and under 65 had stable Graves' hyperthyroidism. An independent validation cohort of about 19 hyperthyroidism patients and approximately 17 patients who later progressed to ophthalmopathy tested prospective prediction of ophthalmopathy. For training and testing, the roughly 97 patients in the discovery cohort were randomly divided in a 7:3 ratio. In addition, the study compared T-cell repertoires in thyroid tissue and in blood from a handful of Graves' hyperthyroidism patients. Following sampling, methimazole starting at 30 mg daily was given to hyperthyroidism patients, and high-dose intravenous methylprednisolone was given to ophthalmopathy patients. The paper reports TCR Vbeta CDR3 sequencing of 140 or so peripheral blood samples: around 45 ophthalmopathy, roughly 80 hyperthyroidism and roughly 17 progressor patients. The full study reports these points: Ophthalmopathy was separated from stable hyperthyroidism by a 13 V-J signature model, with around 90% sensitivity and around 81% specificity obtained in cross-validation and 80%/75% obtained in testing. Most expanded thyroid clonotypes (frequency above 0.001) were also detected in blood, suggesting blood repertoires may reflect thyroid immune responses. During validation, the model predicted progression to ophthalmopathy a median of roughly 7.1 months ahead of onset, with approximately 70% sensitivity and 72% to 85% specificity. No statistical method was used to set the sample size in advance, and investigators knew the group allocation.

Amplification of TCR beta CDR3 regions was carried out from RNA transcripts. For the first round of RT-PCR on the TCR CDR3, the HTBI primer set was used together with the Qiagen OneStep RT-PCR kit. Libraries were constructed in a second round of multiplex PCR, after which size selection and purification were carried out. Libraries were sequenced paired-end with 100 bp reads on an Illumina HiSeq2000. Per the original workflow: SOAPnuke was used to process the raw data, with reads discarded if the reads contained adapters or uncalled bases, had a mean Phred below 15, or lacked an exact constant-primer or identifier match. COPE v1.2.5 was used to merge the high-quality paired reads, and each unique nucleotide sequence was defined as a clonotype. Clonotypes were aligned to IMGT TRBV, TRBD and TRBJ reference segments using MiTCR v1.1. Analysis was restricted to V-J combinations with a frequency above 0.0001, which covered roughly 99% of repertoires. The TCS score was defined as F50 (clonal expansion) divided by E x V (chaos), with BLOSUM62-based TCRdist calculated between CDR3 peptides within each V-J. Welch's t-statistics and random forest reduced some 510 V-J features to fewer than 15, which were used in a naive Bayes classifier (R e1071). In-frame beta chains were kept once TCRdb had trimmed the public reads at Q25 with fastp and called clones with MiXCR. Identical CDR3 proteins give one entry, which carries the most common genes and DNA. TCRdb's processing, not the study's, gives the V and J calls here. The sample data list approximately 630,000 distinct CDR3 sequences, and 15% to 20% of these were observed just once. The ten largest make up 3.8% of the sample.

Stable Graves' hyperthyroidism was defined as the absence of progression to ophthalmopathy over 18 months of follow-up. Hyperthyroidism patients were newly diagnosed, had a disease duration of under 2 months, and were aged 18 to 65 years. Exclusion was applied to patients with uncontrolled infections, other autoimmune diseases, pregnancy or lactation. Diagnoses were established on the basis of clinical symptoms, serum thyroxine and TRAb, thyroid ultrasound, and orbital computed tomography. PBMCs were separated from roughly 9.3 ml of fresh peripheral blood using Ficoll-Paque density gradient centrifugation. Total RNA was extracted using Trizol reagent, and RNA quality was assessed on an Agilent 2100 Bioanalyzer. Trimmed from V: 0 bases; trimmed from J: 7 bases; junction bases lacking a gene match: 10. The germline V gene provides CDR1 ENHRY and CDR2 SYGVKD. The CDR3 numbers 16 residues from cysteine through phenylalanine. The retained sequence is limited to the CDR3, 48 bases, with the frame set at the first base.

The chain is encoded by TRBV10-3 joined to TRBJ2-5; 8 bases in the junction line up with TRBD2. Material for sequencing was blood. This TCR was recovered from a woman aged 25 to 39 with Graves' hyperthyroidism. Read as DNA, the sequence is TGTGCCATCAGTGAGTCGGAAATAGCGGGACTTGGGACCCAGTACTTC. Its product reads: CAISESEIAGLGTQYF.